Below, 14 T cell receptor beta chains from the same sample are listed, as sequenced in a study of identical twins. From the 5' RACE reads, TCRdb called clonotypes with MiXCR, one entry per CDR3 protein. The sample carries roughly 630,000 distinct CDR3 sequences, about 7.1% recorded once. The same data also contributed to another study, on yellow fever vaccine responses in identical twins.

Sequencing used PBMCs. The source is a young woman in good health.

The DNA for the CDR3 is TGCGCCAGCAGCCAAGATTTCTCCAGCCCTAGCAATCAGCCCCAGCATTTT. Translated: CASSQDFSSPSNQPQHF. V usage is TRBV4-1 and J usage is TRBJ1-5, with unresolved D. The V gene lost 0 bases and the J gene lost 0 bases, with 12 bases spanning the gap. This CDR3 contains 17 residues. CDR1 is MGHRA and CDR2 is YSYEKL in the germline V gene.

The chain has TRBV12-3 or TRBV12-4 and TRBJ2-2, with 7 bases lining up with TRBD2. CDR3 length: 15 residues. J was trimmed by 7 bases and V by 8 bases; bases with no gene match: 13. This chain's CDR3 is CASSLGLPEGGELFF. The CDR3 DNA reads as TGTGCCAGCTCTCTGGGACTACCGGAAGGCGGGGAGCTGTTTTTT.

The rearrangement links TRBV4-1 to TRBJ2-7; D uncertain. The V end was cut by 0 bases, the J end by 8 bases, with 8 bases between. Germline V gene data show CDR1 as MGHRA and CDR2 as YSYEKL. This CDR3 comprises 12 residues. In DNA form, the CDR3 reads TGCGCCAGCAGCCAAGATTTGGGTCAGCAGTACTTC. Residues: CASSQDLGQQYF.

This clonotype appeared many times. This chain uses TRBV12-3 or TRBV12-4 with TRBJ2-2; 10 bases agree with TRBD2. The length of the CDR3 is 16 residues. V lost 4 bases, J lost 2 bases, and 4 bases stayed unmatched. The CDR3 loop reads CASSSGLAANTGELFF. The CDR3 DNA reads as TGTGCCAGCAGTTCCGGACTAGCGGCCAACACCGGGGAGCTGTTTTTT.

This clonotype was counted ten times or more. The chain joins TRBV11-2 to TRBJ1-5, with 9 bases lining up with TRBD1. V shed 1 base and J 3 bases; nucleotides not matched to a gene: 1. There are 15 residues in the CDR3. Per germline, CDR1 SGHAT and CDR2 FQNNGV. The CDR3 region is CASSLGTGANQPQHF. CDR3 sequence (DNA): TGTGCCAGCAGCTTAGGGACAGGGGCCAATCAGCCCCAGCATTTT.

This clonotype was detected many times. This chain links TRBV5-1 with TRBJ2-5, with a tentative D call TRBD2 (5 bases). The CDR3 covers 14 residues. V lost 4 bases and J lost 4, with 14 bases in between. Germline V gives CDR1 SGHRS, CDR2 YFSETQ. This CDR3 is CASSPRNSGETQYF. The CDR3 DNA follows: TGCGCCAGCAGCCCGCGGAACAGCGGAGAGACCCAGTACTTC.

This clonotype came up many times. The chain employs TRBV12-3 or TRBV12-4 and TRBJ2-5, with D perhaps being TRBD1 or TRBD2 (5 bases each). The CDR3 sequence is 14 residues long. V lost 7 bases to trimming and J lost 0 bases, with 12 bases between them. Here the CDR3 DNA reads TGTGCCAGCACCCTTTGGGGGAACCAAGAGACCCAGTACTTC. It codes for CASTLWGNQETQYF.

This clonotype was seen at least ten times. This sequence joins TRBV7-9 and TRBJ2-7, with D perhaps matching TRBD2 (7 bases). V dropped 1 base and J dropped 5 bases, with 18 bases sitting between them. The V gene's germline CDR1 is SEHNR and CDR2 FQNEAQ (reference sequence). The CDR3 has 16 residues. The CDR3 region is CASSLEGGPRRDEQYF. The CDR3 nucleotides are TGTGCCAGCAGCTTAGAGGGGGGGCCGCGAAGGGACGAGCAGTACTTC.

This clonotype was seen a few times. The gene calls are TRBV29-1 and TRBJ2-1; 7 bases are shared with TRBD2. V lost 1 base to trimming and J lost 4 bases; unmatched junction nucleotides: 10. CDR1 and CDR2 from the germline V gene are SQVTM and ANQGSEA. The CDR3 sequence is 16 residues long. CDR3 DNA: TGCAGCGTTGAAGGGACCCTTAGCGGGCTATACAATGAGCAGTTCTTC. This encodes CSVEGTLSGLYNEQFF.

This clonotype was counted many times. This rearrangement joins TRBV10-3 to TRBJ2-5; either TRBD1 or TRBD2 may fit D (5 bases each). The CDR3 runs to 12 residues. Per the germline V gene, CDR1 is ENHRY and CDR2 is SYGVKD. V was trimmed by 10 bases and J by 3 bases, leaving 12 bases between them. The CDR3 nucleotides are TGTGCCACCGGGACGCATAAAGAGACCCAGTACTTC. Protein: CATGTHKETQYF.

CDR3 DNA: TGTGCCAGCAGTCCGGGACTAGCGGAGGATACGCAGTATTTT. It codes for CASSPGLAEDTQYF. V is TRBV27 and J is TRBJ2-3, with 11 bases lining up with TRBD2. The CDR3 extends over 14 amino acids. With 5 bases clipped from V and 6 bases from J, the junction kept 4 bases outside the gene matches. CDR1 is MNHEY and CDR2 is SMNVEV in the germline V gene (reference sequence).

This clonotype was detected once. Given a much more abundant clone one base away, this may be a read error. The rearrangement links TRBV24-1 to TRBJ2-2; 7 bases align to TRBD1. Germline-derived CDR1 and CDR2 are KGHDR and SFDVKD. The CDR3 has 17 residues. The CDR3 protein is CATNDQSYRGNTGELFF. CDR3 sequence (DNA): TGTGCCACCAATGATCAGAGCTACAGGGGGAACACCGGGGAGCTGTTTTTT.

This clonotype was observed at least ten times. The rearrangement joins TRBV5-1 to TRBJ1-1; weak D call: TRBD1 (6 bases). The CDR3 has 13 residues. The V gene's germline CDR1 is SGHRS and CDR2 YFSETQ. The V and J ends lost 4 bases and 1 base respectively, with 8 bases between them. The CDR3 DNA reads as TGCGCCAGCAGCCCGGGGGCGAACACTGAAGCTTTCTTT. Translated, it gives CASSPGANTEAFF.

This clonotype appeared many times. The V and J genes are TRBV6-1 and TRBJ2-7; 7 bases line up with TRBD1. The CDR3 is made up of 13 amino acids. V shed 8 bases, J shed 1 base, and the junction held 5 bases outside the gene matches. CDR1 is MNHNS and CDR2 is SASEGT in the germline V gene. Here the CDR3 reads CASPTGASYEQYV. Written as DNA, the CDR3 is TGTGCCAGCCCTACAGGGGCGTCCTACGAGCAGTACGTC.